These 21 T cell receptor beta chains came from one sample sequenced in a study of shared clonotypes between healthy human individuals. The assay was immunoSEQ multiplex PCR, and TCRdb's table has in-frame clones only and misses some. The table lists over 2,000,000 clones, around 93% of them singletons, with less than 2% in the top ten. Terminally differentiated effector memory CD45RA+ cells were left out of the naive CD8 fraction, which was CD45RO-negative and positively selected for CCR7. The sequencing sample was made of naive CD8+ T cells from PBMCs. Receptors were obtained from a man aged 18 to 35 in good health. Some clones in this sample may be carry-over from other donors' samples.

This chain links TRBV29-1 with TRBJ2-1, with D uncertain. Germline V CDR1 and CDR2: SQVTM, ANQGSEA. V was trimmed by 5 bases and J by 12 bases, leaving 17 bases between them. This CDR3 is built from 12 residues. The CDR3 DNA reads TGCAGCGTTATCAGTGTTGAGCCATGGCAGTTCTTC. Its protein product is CSVISVEPWQFF.

V gene TRBV5-1 combines with J gene TRBJ2-7; TRBD1 matches at 7 bases. The germline V gene has CDR1 SGHRS and CDR2 YFSETQ. The CDR3 has 16 residues. V dropped 4 bases and J dropped 1; count of bases not matched to a gene: 11. CDR3 sequence reads: CASSHDAGGRSYEQYF. In DNA form, the CDR3 reads TGCGCCAGCAGCCACGACGCAGGGGGAAGGTCCTACGAGCAGTACTTC.

The chain employs TRBV25-1 and TRBJ2-7; TRBD2 might be the D (5 bases). Germline V gives CDR1 MGHDK, CDR2 SYGVNS. The ends were cut back, 2 bases at V and 4 bases at J, with 12 bases in the middle. The CDR3 extends over 14 amino acids. CDR3 bases: TGTGCCAGCAGTGAACGAGGGAGAGGGTACGAGCAGTACTTC. This codes for CASSERGRGYEQYF.

V and J are TRBV27 and TRBJ2-1; 13 bases fit TRBD2. This CDR3 has 15 amino acids. Losses at the gene ends were 8 bases for V and 15 bases for J; bases not matched to a gene: 16. CDR1 and CDR2 from the germline V gene are MNHEY and SMNVEV (reference sequence). DNA of the CDR3: TGTGCCAGCGCTTTTACAGGGACTAGCGGGAATAAGAGGTTCTTC. It translates to CASAFTGTSGNKRFF.

The V and J genes are TRBV28 and TRBJ1-4; D possibly corresponds to TRBD1 (6 bases). Per germline, CDR1 MDHEN and CDR2 SYDVKM. V was shortened by 7 bases and J by 4 bases, with 19 bases between the two germline ends. The CDR3 is 16 residues long. The CDR3 here is CASTTTPGEFNEKLFF. CDR3 DNA: TGTGCCAGCACTACGACTCCAGGGGAATTTAATGAAAAACTGTTTTTT.

This clone was observed a single time. The V and J genes are TRBV19 and TRBJ1-2, with D tentatively TRBD1 (5 bases). The V and J ends lost 10 bases and 3 bases respectively, with 33 bases between them. This CDR3 is built from 19 residues. Germline V gene sequence: CDR1 LNHDA, CDR2 SQIVND (reference sequence). The CDR3 sequence: CATLGGLGTERERHYGYTF. CDR3 DNA: TGTGCCACCCTAGGAGGACTAGGGACCGAGAGAGAGCGCCACTATGGCTACACCTTC.

The chain recombines TRBV7-9 with TRBJ2-1, with unresolved D. The CDR3 runs to 16 residues. Trimming shortened V by 5 bases and J by 0 bases, and 14 bases separated the two germline ends. CDR1 and CDR2 from the germline V gene are SEHNR and FQNEAQ (reference sequence). CDR3 sequence (DNA): TGTGCCAGCAGCCCGAGAGATCCCAGCTCCTACAATGAGCAGTTCTTC. Encoded protein: CASSPRDPSSYNEQFF. The entire variable domain, with the rest obtained from reference TRBV7-9 and TRBJ2-1, is as follows: DTGVSQNPRHKITKRGQNVTFRCDPISEHNRLYWYRQTLGQGPEFLTYFQNEAQLEKSRLLSDRFSAERPKGSFSTLEIQRTEQGDSAMYLCASSPRDPSSYNEQFFGPGTRLTVL.

The chain links TRBV7-9 to TRBJ1-3; possibly TRBD1 for D (5 bases). V lost 0 bases to trimming and J lost 2 bases, with 14 bases between them. CDR3 length equals 17 residues. Germline CDR1 reads SEHNR; CDR2 reads FQNEAQ (reference sequence). The CDR3 region has the DNA TGTGCCAGCAGCTTAGCGGGTGCAGGGAGGACTGGAAACACCATATATTTT. Its protein is CASSLAGAGRTGNTIYF.

This chain links TRBV7-2 with TRBJ2-1, with D perhaps matching TRBD2 (6 bases). The CDR3 has 16 amino acids. Germline CDR1 is SGHTA and CDR2 is FQGNSA. Deletions cut 7 bases from V and 0 bases from J, with 16 bases between. This CDR3 reads CASNYPGVSSYNEQFF. The CDR3 DNA reads TGTGCCAGCAACTACCCGGGGGTAAGCTCCTACAATGAGCAGTTCTTC.

V gene TRBV30 combines with J gene TRBJ2-5; the match to TRBD2 covers 12 bases. Germline CDR1 is GTSNPN and CDR2 is SVGIG (reference sequence). V lost 2 bases to trimming and J lost 5 bases; unmatched junction nucleotides: 15. This CDR3 region has 18 residues. CDR3 DNA sequence: TGTGCCTGGAGTCCACCCCCGGCTAGCGGGAGGGCCATGGAGACCCAGTACTTC. Its protein product is CAWSPPPASGRAMETQYF.

The V call is TRBV19, the J call TRBJ2-3; D is uncertain. The length of the CDR3 is 13 residues. Trimming shortened V by 4 bases and J by 2 bases, and 7 bases separated the two germline ends. Germline assignment: CDR1 LNHDA and CDR2 SQIVND (reference sequence). The CDR3, as DNA: TGTGCCAGTAGTAGCCCTTACACAGATACGCAGTATTTT. This codes for CASSSPYTDTQYF.

Note on this clone: The junction differs from germline at one of its ends, possibly a read error. The chain combines TRBV5-4 with TRBJ2-7; 13 bases agree with TRBD2. The CDR3 is 15 amino acids. From germline, CDR1 is SGHNT and CDR2 YYREEE (reference sequence). DNA of the CDR3: TGTGCCAGCAGCATAAGACTAGCGGGAGGTCTCAGCTGCCAATTC. This translates into CASSIRLAGGLSCQF.

J is TRBJ2-2 and V is TRBV5-1; D possibly corresponds to TRBD1 (7 bases). The CDR3 contains 16 residues. V gave up 5 bases and J gave up 0 bases, with 14 bases separating them. Looked up from germline, CDR1 is SGHRS and CDR2 is YFSETQ. The CDR3 protein is CASSFDRDSNTGELFF. CDR3 in DNA: TGCGCCAGCAGTTTCGACAGGGACTCGAACACCGGGGAGCTGTTTTTT.

The V gene is TRBV5-4, the J gene TRBJ1-2; 8 bases are a match to TRBD1. Per the germline V gene, CDR1 is SGHNT and CDR2 is YYREEE (reference sequence). The length of the CDR3 is 14 residues. V lost 0 bases, J lost 3 bases, and 1 base stayed unmatched. The CDR3 DNA follows: TGTGCCAGCAGCTTGGACAGGGGGTACTATGGCTACACCTTC. It encodes CASSLDRGYYGYTF.

The chain joins TRBV27 to TRBJ1-2; 12 positions match TRBD1. Germline CDR1 MNHEY, CDR2 SMNVEV (reference sequence). The V and J ends lost 2 bases and 4 bases, in that order; junction bases with no gene match: 11. The CDR3 covers 18 residues. The CDR3 spells CASSLQRRDRGPGYGYTF. The DNA for the CDR3 is TGTGCCAGCAGTTTACAACGCCGGGACAGGGGGCCGGGCTATGGCTACACCTTC.

The rearrangement uses TRBV19 and TRBJ2-7, with 9 bases identical to TRBD1. CDR1 and CDR2 (germline): LNHDA, SQIVND (reference sequence). The CDR3 is made up of 16 amino acids. Trimming took 5 bases from V and 5 from J; bases not matched to a gene: 13. CDR3 coding DNA: TGTGCCAGTAGTTCCTTTACAGCGACAGGGGGAGACGAGCAGTACTTC. It yields the protein CASSSFTATGGDEQYF.

The rearrangement links TRBV18 to TRBJ2-1, with 12 bases aligning to TRBD2. V shed 6 bases and J 3 bases; nucleotides not matched to a gene: 6. This CDR3 is 16 amino acids long. Germline CDR1 and CDR2: KGHSH and LQKENI. CDR3 sequence reads: CASSGGLAGLYNEQFF. The CDR3 nucleotides are TGTGCCAGCTCGGGGGGACTAGCGGGTCTCTACAATGAGCAGTTCTTC.

The chain joins TRBV28 to TRBJ2-7, with 7 bases that match TRBD2. CDR1 is MDHEN, CDR2 SYDVKM, per germline. CDR3 length: 14 residues. J gave up 1 base and V 6 bases, and 6 bases lay outside the gene matches. The DNA for the CDR3 is TGTGCCAGCAGAATGCGGCGGGAGTCCTACGAGCAGTACTTC. Translation: CASRMRRESYEQYF.

The chain links TRBV7-9 to TRBJ1-3; tentative D call: TRBD1 (5 bases). The V and J ends lost 4 bases and 4 bases respectively, with 14 bases between them. The CDR3 covers 15 residues. Germline assignment: CDR1 SEHNR and CDR2 FQNEAQ (reference sequence). CDR3 DNA: TGTGCCAGCAGCTCGGTCTCCCAGGGAGGAAACACCATATATTTT. This gives the protein CASSSVSQGGNTIYF.

The V gene is TRBV6-1, the J gene TRBJ1-2; a possible D gene is TRBD1 (5 bases). This CDR3 comprises 14 residues. From germline, CDR1 is MNHNS and CDR2 SASEGT. V was trimmed by 3 bases and J by 2 bases, leaving 10 bases between them. CDR3 loop: CASSDRTPNYGYTF. As DNA, the CDR3 is TGTGCCAGCAGTGATAGGACACCCAACTATGGCTACACCTTC.

V is TRBV5-4 and J is TRBJ1-2; D is uncertain. Trimming pared 4 bases from V and 5 bases from J, leaving 24 bases between. The CDR3 covers 17 residues. Germline CDR1 reads SGHNT; CDR2 reads YYREEE (reference sequence). The CDR3: CASSPRAFGRRDYGYTF. The CDR3 DNA is TGTGCCAGCAGCCCCCGTGCTTTTGGCCGTAGGGATTATGGCTACACCTTC.